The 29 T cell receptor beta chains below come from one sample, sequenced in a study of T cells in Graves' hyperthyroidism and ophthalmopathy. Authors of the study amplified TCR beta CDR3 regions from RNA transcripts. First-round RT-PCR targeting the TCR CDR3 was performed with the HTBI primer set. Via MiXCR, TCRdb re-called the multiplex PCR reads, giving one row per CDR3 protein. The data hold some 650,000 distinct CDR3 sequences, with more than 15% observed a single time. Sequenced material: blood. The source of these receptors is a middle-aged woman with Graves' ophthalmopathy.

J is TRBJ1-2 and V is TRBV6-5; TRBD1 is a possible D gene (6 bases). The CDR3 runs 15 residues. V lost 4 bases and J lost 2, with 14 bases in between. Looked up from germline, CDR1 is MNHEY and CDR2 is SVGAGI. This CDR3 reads CASSSAGDPNYGYTF. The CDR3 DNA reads TGTGCCAGCAGTTCCGCAGGGGACCCAAACTATGGCTACACCTTC.

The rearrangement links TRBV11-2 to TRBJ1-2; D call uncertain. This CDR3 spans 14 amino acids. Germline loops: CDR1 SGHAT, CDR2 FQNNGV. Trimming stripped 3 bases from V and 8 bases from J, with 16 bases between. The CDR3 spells CASSFTNYQDGYTF. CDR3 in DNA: TGTGCCAGCAGCTTTACAAATTACCAGGACGGCTACACCTTC.

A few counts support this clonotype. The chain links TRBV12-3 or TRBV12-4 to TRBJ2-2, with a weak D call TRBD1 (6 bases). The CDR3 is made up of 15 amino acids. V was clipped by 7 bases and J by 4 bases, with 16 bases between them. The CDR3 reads CASNQWGPGTGELFF. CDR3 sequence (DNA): TGTGCCAGCAACCAATGGGGGCCGGGCACCGGGGAGCTGTTTTTT.

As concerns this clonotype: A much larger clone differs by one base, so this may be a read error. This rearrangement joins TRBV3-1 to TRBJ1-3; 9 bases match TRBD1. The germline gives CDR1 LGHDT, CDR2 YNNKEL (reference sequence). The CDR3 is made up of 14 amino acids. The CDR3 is CASSPSGTGHTIHF. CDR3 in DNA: TGTGCCAGCAGCCCCTCCGGGACAGGGCACACCATACATTTT. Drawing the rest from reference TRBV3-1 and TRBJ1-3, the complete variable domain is DTAVSQTPKYLVTQMGNDKSIKCEQNLGHDTMYWYKQDSKKFLKIMFSYNNKELIINETVPNRFSPKSPDKAHLNLHINSLELGDSAVYFCASSPSGTGHTIHFGEGSWLTVV.

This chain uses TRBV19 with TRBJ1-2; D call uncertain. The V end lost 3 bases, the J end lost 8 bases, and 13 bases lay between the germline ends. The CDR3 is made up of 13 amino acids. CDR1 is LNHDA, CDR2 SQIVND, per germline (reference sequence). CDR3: CASSIPDGGGYTF. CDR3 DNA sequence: TGTGCCAGTAGTATCCCGGACGGAGGAGGCTACACCTTC. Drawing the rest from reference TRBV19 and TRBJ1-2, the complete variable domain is DGGITQSPKYLFRKEGQNVTLSCEQNLNHDAMYWYRQDPGQGLRLIYYSQIVNDFQKGDIAEGYSVSREKKESFPLTVTSAQKNPTAFYLCASSIPDGGGYTFGSGTRLTVV.

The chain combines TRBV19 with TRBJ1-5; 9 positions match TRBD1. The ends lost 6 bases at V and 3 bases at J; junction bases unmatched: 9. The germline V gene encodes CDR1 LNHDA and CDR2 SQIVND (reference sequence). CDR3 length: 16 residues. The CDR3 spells CASSEQGAVFNQPQHF. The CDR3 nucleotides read TGTGCCAGTAGCGAACAGGGGGCGGTATTCAATCAGCCCCAGCATTTT.

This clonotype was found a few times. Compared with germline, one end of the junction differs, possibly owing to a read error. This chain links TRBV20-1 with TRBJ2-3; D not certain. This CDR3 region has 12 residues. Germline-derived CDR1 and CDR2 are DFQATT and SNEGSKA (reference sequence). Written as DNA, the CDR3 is TGCAGTGCTTCCTTCGACACAAATACGCAGTATTTT. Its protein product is CSASFDTNTQYF.

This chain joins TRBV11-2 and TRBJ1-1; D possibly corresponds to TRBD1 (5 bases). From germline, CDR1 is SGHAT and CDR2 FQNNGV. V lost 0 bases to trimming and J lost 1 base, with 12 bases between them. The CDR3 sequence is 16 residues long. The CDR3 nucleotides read TGTGCCAGCAGCTTAGATCGGAGGGGACCGAACACTGAAGCTTTCTTT. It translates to CASSLDRRGPNTEAFF.

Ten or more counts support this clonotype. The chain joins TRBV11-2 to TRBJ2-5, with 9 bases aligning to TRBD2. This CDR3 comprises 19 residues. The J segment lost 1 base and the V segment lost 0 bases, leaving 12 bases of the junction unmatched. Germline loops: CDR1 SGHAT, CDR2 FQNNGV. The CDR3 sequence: CASSLDRIVAGGIQETQYF. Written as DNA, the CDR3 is TGTGCCAGCAGCTTAGATCGTATTGTGGCGGGGGGGATCCAAGAGACCCAGTACTTC.

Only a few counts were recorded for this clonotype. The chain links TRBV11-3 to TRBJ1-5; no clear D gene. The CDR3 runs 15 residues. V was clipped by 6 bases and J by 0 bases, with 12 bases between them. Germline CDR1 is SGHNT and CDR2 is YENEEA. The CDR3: CASSREEFSNQPQHF. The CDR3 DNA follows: TGTGCCAGCAGTCGAGAGGAGTTTAGCAATCAGCCCCAGCATTTT.

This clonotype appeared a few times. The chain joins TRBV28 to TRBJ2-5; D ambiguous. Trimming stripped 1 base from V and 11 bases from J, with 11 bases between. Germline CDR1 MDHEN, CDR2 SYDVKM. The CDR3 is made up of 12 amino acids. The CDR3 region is CASSLSRPPQYF. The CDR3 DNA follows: TGTGCCAGCAGTTTATCCCGACCCCCACAGTACTTC.

CDR3 DNA: TGCAGTGCTCCCTGGACAGGAGATTTCTACAATGAGCAGTTCTTC. Its protein is CSAPWTGDFYNEQFF. The gene calls are TRBV20-1 and TRBJ2-1; TRBD1 matches at 7 bases. The CDR3 length is 15 residues. V shed 5 bases and J 3 bases; nucleotides not matched to a gene: 10. CDR1 is DFQATT and CDR2 is SNEGSKA in the germline V gene (reference sequence).

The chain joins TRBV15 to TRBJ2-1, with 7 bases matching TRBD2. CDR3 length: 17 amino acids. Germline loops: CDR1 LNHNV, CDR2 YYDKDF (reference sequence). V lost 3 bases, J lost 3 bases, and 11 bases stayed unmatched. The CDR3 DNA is TGTGCCACCAGCAGGGGAGGGGCGGGTGGGGACTACAATGAGCAGTTCTTC. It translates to CATSRGGAGGDYNEQFF.

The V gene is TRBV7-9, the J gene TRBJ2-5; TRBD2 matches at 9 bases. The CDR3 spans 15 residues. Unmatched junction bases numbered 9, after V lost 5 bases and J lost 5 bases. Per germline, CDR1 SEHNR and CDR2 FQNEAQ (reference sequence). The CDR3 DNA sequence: TGTGCCAGCAGCGATAGCGGGAGAGCGATGGAGACCCAGTACTTC. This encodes CASSDSGRAMETQYF.

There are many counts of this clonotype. CDR3 DNA sequence: TGTGCCAGCAGTCGAACCGTAGGGGCTGGAAACACCATATATTTT. Translated, it gives CASSRTVGAGNTIYF. The rearrangement links TRBV12-3 or TRBV12-4 to TRBJ1-3; weak D call: TRBD1 (5 bases). This CDR3 spans 15 amino acids. Trimming removed 5 bases at V and 2 bases at J, with 13 bases between.

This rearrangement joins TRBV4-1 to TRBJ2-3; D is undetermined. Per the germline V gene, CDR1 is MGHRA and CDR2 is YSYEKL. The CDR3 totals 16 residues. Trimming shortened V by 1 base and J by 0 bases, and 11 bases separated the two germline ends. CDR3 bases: TGCGCCAGCAGCCAAGGATGGAGTTCTAGCACAGATACGCAGTATTTT. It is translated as CASSQGWSSSTDTQYF.

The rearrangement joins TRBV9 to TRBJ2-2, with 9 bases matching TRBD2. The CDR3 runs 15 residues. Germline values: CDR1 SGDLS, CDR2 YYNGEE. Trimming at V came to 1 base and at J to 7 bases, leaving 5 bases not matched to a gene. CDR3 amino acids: CASSVTSGSIGELFF. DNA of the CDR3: TGTGCCAGCAGCGTAACTAGCGGGTCCATCGGGGAGCTGTTTTTT. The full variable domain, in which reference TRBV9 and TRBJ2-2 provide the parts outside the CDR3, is DSGVTQTPKHLITATGQRVTLRCSPRSGDLSVYWYQQSLDQGLQFLIQYYNGEERAKGNILERFSAQQFPDLHSELNLSSLELGDSALYFCASSVTSGSIGELFFGEGSRLTVL.

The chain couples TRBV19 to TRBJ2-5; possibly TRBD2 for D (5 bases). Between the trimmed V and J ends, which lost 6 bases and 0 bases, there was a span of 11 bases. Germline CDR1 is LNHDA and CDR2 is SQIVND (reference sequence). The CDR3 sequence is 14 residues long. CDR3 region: CASSPLGDQETQYF. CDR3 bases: TGTGCCAGTAGCCCCTTGGGAGACCAAGAGACCCAGTACTTC. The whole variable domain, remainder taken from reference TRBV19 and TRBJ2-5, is DGGITQSPKYLFRKEGQNVTLSCEQNLNHDAMYWYRQDPGQGLRLIYYSQIVNDFQKGDIAEGYSVSREKKESFPLTVTSAQKNPTAFYLCASSPLGDQETQYFGPGTRLLVL.

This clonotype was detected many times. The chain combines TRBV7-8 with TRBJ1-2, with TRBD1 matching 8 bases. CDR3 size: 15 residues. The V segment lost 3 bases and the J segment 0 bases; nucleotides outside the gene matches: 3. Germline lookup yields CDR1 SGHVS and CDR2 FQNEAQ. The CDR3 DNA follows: TGTGCCAGCAGCTTGGGACAGGAAGCTAACTATGGCTACACCTTC. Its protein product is CASSLGQEANYGYTF.

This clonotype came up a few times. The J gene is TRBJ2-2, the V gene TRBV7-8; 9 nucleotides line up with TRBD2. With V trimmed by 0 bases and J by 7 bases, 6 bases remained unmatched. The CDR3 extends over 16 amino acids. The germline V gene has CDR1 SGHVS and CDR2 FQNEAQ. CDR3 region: CASSLASGSFVGELFF. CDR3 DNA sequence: TGTGCCAGCAGCTTAGCTAGCGGGAGTTTCGTCGGGGAGCTGTTTTTT.

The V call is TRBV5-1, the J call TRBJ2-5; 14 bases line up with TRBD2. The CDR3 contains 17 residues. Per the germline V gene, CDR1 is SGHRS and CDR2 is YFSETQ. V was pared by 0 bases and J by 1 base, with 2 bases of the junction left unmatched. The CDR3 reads CASSLGLAGGIQETQYF. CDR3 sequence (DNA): TGCGCCAGCAGCTTGGGACTAGCGGGAGGGATCCAAGAGACCCAGTACTTC.

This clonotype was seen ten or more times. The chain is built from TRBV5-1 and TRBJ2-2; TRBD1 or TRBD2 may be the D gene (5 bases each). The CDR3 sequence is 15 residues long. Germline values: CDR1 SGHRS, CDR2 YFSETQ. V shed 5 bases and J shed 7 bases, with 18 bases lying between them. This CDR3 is CASRRSEGTIGELFF. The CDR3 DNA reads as TGCGCCAGCAGGCGGAGTGAAGGGACGATCGGGGAGCTGTTTTTT.

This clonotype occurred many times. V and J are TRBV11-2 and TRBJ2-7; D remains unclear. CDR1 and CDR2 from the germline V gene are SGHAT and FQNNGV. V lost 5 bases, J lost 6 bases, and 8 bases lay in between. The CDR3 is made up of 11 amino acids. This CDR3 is CASSPEVEQYF. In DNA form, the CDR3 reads TGTGCCAGCAGCCCAGAGGTCGAGCAGTACTTC.

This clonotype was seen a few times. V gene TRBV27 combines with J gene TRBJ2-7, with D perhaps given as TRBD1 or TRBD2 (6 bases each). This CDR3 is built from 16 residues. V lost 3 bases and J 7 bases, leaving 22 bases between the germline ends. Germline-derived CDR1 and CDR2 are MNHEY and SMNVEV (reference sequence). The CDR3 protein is CASSFLPGQGTGEQYF. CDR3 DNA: TGTGCCAGCAGTTTCCTTCCTGGGCAGGGGACTGGGGAGCAGTACTTC.

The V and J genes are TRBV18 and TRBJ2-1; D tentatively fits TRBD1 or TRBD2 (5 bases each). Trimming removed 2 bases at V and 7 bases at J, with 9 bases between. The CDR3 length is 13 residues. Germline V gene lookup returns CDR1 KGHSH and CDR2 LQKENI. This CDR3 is CASSPSEGNEQFF. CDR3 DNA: TGTGCCAGCTCACCATCCGAGGGGAATGAGCAGTTCTTC.

The CDR3 reads CASSAPRGGGLKAGELFF. Written as DNA, the CDR3 is TGTGCCAGCAGTGCCCCCCGGGGGGGGGGGCTTAAGGCCGGGGAGCTGTTTTTT. This sequence joins TRBV28 and TRBJ2-2; 8 bases fit TRBD2. The CDR3 is 18 amino acids. Looked up from germline, CDR1 is MDHEN and CDR2 is SYDVKM. Losses at the gene ends were 5 bases for V and 6 bases for J; bases not matched to a gene: 17.

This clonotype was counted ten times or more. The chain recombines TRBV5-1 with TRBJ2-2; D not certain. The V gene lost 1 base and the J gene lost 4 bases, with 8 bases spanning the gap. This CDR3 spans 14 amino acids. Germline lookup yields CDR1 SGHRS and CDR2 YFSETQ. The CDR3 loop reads CASSLLVSTGELFF. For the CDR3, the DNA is TGCGCCAGCAGCTTGTTGGTTTCCACCGGGGAGCTGTTTTTT. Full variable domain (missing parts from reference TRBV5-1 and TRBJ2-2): KAGVTQTPRYLIKTRGQQVTLSCSPISGHRSVSWYQQTPGQGLQFLFEYFSETQRNKGNFPGRFSGRQFSNSRSEMNVSTLELGDSALYLCASSLLVSTGELFFGEGSRLTVL.

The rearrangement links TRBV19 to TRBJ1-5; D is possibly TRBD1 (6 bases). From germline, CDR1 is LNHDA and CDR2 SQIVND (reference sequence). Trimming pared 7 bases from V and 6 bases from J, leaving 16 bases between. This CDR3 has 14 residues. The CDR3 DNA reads TGTGCCAGTATGGTGGCAGGGGCTTTTCAGCCCCAGCATTTT. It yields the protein CASMVAGAFQPQHF.

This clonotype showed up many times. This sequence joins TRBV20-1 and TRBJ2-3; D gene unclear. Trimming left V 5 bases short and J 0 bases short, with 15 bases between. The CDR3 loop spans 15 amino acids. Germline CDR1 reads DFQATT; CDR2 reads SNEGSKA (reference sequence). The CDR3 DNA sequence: TGCAGTGCTGCTCTGGCAGCCTCGAGCACAGATACGCAGTATTTT. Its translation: CSAALAASSTDTQYF.